This T cell receptor beta chain was identified during a study of cytomegalovirus exposure and HLA in healthy donors. In the study overall: Around 89 million unique TCRs from HLA-typed donors made up an early data release.

Study-wide points: Cytomegalovirus association was listed for about 160 TCR beta chains.

PCR used 60 Vbeta primers and 13 Jbeta primers. Here immunoSEQ multiplex PCR was the method, and the copy in TCRdb shows in-frame clones only, minus some. The table includes around 150,000 clones, around three quarters detected once. As to this clone: As yet, its antigen is unknown.

V was clipped by 7 bases and J by 1 base; unmatched bases: 2. Germline V gene sequence: CDR1 SNHLY, CDR2 FYNNEI. The CDR3 extends over 14 amino acids. The specimen sequenced was PBMCs. This TCR was sampled from a man aged 35 to 55 in good health and CMV-seropositive. This chain joins TRBV2 and TRBJ2-2, with TRBD2 identical over 8 bases. CDR3 nucleotides: TGTGCCAGCAAGGGACTAGAGAACACCGGGGAGCTGTTTTTT. Amino acids: CASKGLENTGELFF.